This TCR beta chain was captured in a study of shared clonotypes between healthy human individuals. Original data processing: Filtering of immunoSEQ junctional sequences could not match full-length read filtering. TCRdb keeps only in-frame clones here, not all; method: immunoSEQ multiplex PCR. The V and J calls and clone size were taken over from that table, and D and trimming were inferred from the DNA. This repertoire shows about 380,000 clones, roughly 96% found once; its top ten account for about 0.32%. Between the trimmed V and J ends, which lost 3 bases and 13 bases, there was a span of 13 bases. This CDR3 is built from 11 residues. In germline, CDR1 is DFQATT, CDR2 SNEGSKA (reference sequence). Comments on this clone: As yet, its antigen is unknown.

Study-level points and caveats: Sampling included only blood; tissue repertoires likely differ. Unshared clonotypes carried lower generation probabilities than those common to all four donors. Shared clonotypes: roughly 4.5% naive CD4, roughly 4% naive CD8, about 2.2% memory CD4, 0.4% memory CD8.

The clonotype originates from a man aged 30 to 39 in good health. The material sequenced was memory CD8+ T cells sorted from blood. As to subset: CD45RO+ cells pooled with CCR7-negative TemRA cells. This chain uses TRBV20-1 with TRBJ2-1; a weak D match, TRBD2 (6 bases). The CDR3 is CSASPLREQFF. The CDR3 DNA reads as TGCAGTGCTAGCCCGTTGCGGGAACAGTTCTTC.